This T cell receptor (beta chain) was documented in a study of T cells in Graves' hyperthyroidism and ophthalmopathy. This clonotype was observed many times. The target antigen is unknown. General study findings and limits: In simple terms, a model built on 13 V-J features told ophthalmopathy apart from stable hyperthyroidism. Blood also showed most of the thyroid clonotypes that were expanded above 0.001.

Hyperthyroidism had been newly diagnosed in patients aged 18 to 65, and its duration was under 2 months. The V gene lost 0 bases and the J gene lost 3 bases, with 5 bases spanning the gap. The CDR3 has 12 amino acids. CDR1 DFQATT and CDR2 SNEGSKA come from the germline V gene (reference sequence). RNA transcripts gave rise to amplified TCR beta CDR3 regions. When the TCR CDR3 underwent first-round RT-PCR, the HTBI primer set was used. In TCRdb, the multiplex PCR reads were re-called with MiXCR into one record per CDR3 protein. The sample holds approximately 590,000 distinct CDR3 sequences, more than 15% seen once.

This TCR came from a woman aged 25 to 45 with Graves' hyperthyroidism. The V gene is TRBV20-1, the J gene TRBJ1-1; D is unclear. Specimen: blood. The CDR3 region is CSARERDTEAFF. For the CDR3, the DNA is TGCAGTGCTAGAGAGAGAGACACTGAAGCTTTCTTT.